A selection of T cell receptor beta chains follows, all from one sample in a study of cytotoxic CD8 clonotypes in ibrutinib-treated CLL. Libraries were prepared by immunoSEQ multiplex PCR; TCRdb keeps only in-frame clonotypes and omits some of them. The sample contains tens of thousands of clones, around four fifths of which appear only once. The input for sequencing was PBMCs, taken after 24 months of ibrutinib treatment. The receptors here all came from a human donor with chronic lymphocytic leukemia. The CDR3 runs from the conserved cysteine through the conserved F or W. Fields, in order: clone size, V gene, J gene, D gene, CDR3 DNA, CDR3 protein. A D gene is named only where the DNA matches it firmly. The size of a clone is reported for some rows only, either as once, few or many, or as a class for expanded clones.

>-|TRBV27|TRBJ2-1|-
TGTGCCAGCAGGGACTACAATGAGCAGTTCTTC
CASRDYNEQFF
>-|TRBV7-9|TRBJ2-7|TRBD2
TGTGCCAGCAGCGGGTATTCGATCGGGAGGTTGGACGAGCAGTACTTC
CASSGYSIGRLDEQYF
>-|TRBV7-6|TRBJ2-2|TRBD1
TGTGCCAGCAGCTTAGTGGTGAGGGGGCATTTAAAGAACACCGGGGAGCTGTTTTTT
CASSLVVRGHLKNTGELFF
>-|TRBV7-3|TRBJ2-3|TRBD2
TGTGCCAGCAGCCCGTTCCCGGGACTAGTTGCAGATACGCAGTATTTT
CASSPFPGLVADTQYF
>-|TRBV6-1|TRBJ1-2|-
TGTGCCAGCAGTGAAAGAAGATTCTATGGCTACACCTTC
CASSERRFYGYTF
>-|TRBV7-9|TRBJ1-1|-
TGTGCCAGCAGCTCCCAGGGGACGATGAACACTGAAGCTTTCTTT
CASSSQGTMNTEAFF
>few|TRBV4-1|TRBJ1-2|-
TGCGCCAGCAGCCAAGATGAGGGCACCCGGCCGGGTCGCTACACCTTC
CASSQDEGTRPGRYTF
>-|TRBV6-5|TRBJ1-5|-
TGTGCCAGCAGTGAATGGAAATATCAGCCCCAGCATTTT
CASSEWKYQPQHF
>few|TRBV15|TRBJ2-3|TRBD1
TGTGCCACCAGAGGGACAGCTAGCACAGATACGCAGTATTTT
CATRGTASTDTQYF
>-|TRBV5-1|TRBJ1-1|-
TGCGCCAGCAGCTTTGTACAAATGAACACTGAAGCTTTCTTT
CASSFVQMNTEAFF
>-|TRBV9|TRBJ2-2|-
TGTGCCAGCAGCGTGACTCCCGGGACTTCGAACACCGGGGAGCTGTTTTTT
CASSVTPGTSNTGELFF
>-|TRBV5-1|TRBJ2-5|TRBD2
TGCGCCAGCAGCTTTAGCGGGGCAGAAAGGCAGACCCAGTACTTC
CASSFSGAERQTQYF
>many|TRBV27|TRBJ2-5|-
TGTGCCAGCAACAGGATCTCCAGGGACTTC
CASNRISRDF
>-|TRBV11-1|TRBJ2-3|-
TGTGCCAGCAGCTTACTCGCAGATACGCAGTATTTT
CASSLLADTQYF
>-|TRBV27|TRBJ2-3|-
TGTGCCAGCAGTCCTTGGGGACAAATCACAGATACGCAGTATTTT
CASSPWGQITDTQYF
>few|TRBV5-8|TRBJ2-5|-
TGTGCCAGCAGCCCCCAAGAGACCCAGTACTTC
CASSPQETQYF
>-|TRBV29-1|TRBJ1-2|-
TGCAGCGTTGAAGTAGCCCGTGGCTACACCTTC
CSVEVARGYTF
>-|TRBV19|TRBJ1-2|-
TGTGCCAGTAGTACAGCTGATGGCTACACCTTC
CASSTADGYTF
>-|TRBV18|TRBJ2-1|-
TGTGCCAGCTCACCCGAGTGGGAGCAGTTCTTC
CASSPEWEQFF
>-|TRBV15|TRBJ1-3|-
TGTGCCACCAGCAGAGATCTGGCTTATCATGGAAACACCATATATTTT
CATSRDLAYHGNTIYF
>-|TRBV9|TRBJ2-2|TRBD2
TGTGCCAGCAGCGTCACTAGCGGCTCGAGGCCCGGGGAGCTGTTTTTT
CASSVTSGSRPGELFF
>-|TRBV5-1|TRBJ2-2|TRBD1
TGCGCCAGCAGCGGGGACAGGGGGCGATTTACCGGGGAGCTGTTTTTT
CASSGDRGRFTGELFF
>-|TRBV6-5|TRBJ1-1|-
TGTGCCAGCAGTTACTCGATGTTATCCACTGAAGCTTTCTTT
CASSYSMLSTEAFF
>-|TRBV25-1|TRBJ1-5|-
TGTGCCAGCAGTGAATTTGGGAATCAGCCCCAGCATTTT
CASSEFGNQPQHF
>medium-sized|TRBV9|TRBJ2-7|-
TGTGCCAGCAGCGTAGCGGAATCCTACGAGCAGTACTTC
CASSVAESYEQYF
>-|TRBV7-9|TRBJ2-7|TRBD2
TGTGCCAGCAGCTTATCGGCTAGCGGGAATACCTACGAGCAGTACTTC
CASSLSASGNTYEQYF
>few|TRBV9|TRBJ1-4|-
TGTGCCAGCAGCGTAGCACCGGGCTCTAATGAAAAACTGTTTTTT
CASSVAPGSNEKLFF
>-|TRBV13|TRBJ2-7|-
TGTGCCAGCAGCGGGGGCCCTTACGAGCAGTACTTC
CASSGGPYEQYF
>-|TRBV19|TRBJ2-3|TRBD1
TGTGCCAGTAGTATCCTGCCAGGGGGCAACACAGATACGCAGTATTTT
CASSILPGGNTDTQYF
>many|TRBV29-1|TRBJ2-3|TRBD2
TGCAGCGCGGGGGGGGCTAGCGGTAAGAGAGATACGCAGTATTTT
CSAGGASGKRDTQYF
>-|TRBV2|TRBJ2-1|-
TGTGCCAGCAGTAGACTCACGGGGGATGAGCAGTTCTTC
CASSRLTGDEQFF
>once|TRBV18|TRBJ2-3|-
TGTGCCAGCTCACCCCCCAACAGGGAGTCAGATACGCAGTATTTT
CASSPPNRESDTQYF
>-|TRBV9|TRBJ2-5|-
TGTGCCAGCAGCAGATTGGAGGTACAAGAGACCCAGTACTTC
CASSRLEVQETQYF
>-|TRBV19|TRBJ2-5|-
TGTGCCAGTTTCCCCCCTGAGGTAATAAAGACCCAGTACTTC
CASFPPEVIKTQYF
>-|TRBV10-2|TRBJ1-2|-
TGCGCCAGCAGGGAAACAGTCTATGGCTACACCTTC
CASRETVYGYTF